The source of this T cell receptor beta chain is a study of cytomegalovirus exposure and HLA in healthy donors (dated by TCRdb to about 2017). The study in broad terms: According to an earlier analysis of 587 of the donors, 150 million to 200 million T cells yielded 90 million to 140 million unique TCR beta sequences and approximately 280 Gb of sequence data. Of the 300 to 450 genotyped donors, roughly 80% were placed in the genetic ancestry cluster associated with self-reported Caucasian donors. To predict cytomegalovirus infection status, the study combined high-throughput TCR immunosequencing, statistical association of individual TCRs with disease status, and machine learning. A separate validation cohort of 100 to 150 different subjects was used in addition to the roughly 700-subject first cohort. Around 300 gigabases of sequencing data and 70 million to 85 million unique TCR sequences were included in an early release covering about 700 HLA-typed donors. Donor age, sex, ethnicity and CMV serostatus were compiled alongside the repertoire data. Class I and class II HLA loci were covered by the typing at four-digit resolution. In a later analysis, previously published TCR beta repertoires from fewer than 750 donors were re-analyzed and high-resolution HLA genotyping was added so that TCR occurrence patterns could be studied. Roughly 5 DR-DQ haplotypes were treated as single units for association and clustering because of strong linkage in the cohort. The aim of the study was to test whether cataloging public T cell receptors could identify signatures of past pathogen exposure. A later genetic analysis used genome-wide SNP genotypes for 398 of the 666 donors, treating that subset as a discovery cohort. The later analysis used no new phenotypic data to find candidate immune exposures, relying instead on TCR beta sequences and their occurrence across donors. Typing coverage varied by locus: 629-630 donors for A, B, C, DRB1 and DQB1; approximately 560 for DQA1; more than 600 for DPA1; 450 to 480 for DPB1. Across around 400 genotyped donors of the cohort, an average of roughly 200,000 unique TCR beta nucleotide sequences per donor were sequenced, and roughly 17% of those sequences were non-productive. An earlier analysis of nearly 600 of the donors applied high-throughput TCR beta sequencing to assess whether each TCR beta V gene segment acted as functional or pseudogenic. Every discovery cohort repertoire had been produced on one sequencing platform. Using immunosequencing, the study profiled T cell repertoires from fewer than 700 subjects and related those repertoires to cytomegalovirus serostatus.

The cohort was made up of around 720 healthy bone marrow donors. Cohort members were all nominally healthy when sampled, although unrecorded immune exposures were likely present. The donor was CMV seronegative and belonged to the group of 352 seronegative cohort members. A peripheral blood sample was provided by each donor, and peripheral blood mononuclear cells were used for TCR beta sequencing. Genomic DNA extraction from the blood cell samples was performed with the Qiagen DNeasy Blood Extraction Kit. Comments on this clone: The clone's antigen remains unknown. No base quality values were provided; no much bigger clone lies one nucleotide off.

Library method: the immunoSEQ multiplex PCR assay. A mixture of 60 forward primers for TCR Vbeta segments and 13 reverse primers for TCR Jbeta segments was used in the multiplex PCR. A multiplex PCR assay on genomic DNA amplified the CDR3 region of rearranged TCR beta genes. On the Illumina HiSeq System, the amplified TCR beta libraries were sequenced as 87-base-pair reads. The paper's processing steps were these. A later analysis counted about 82 million unique TCR beta chains across the 670 or so repertoires, and 10 million to 11 million of these chains were shared by at least two donors. Raw reads were error-corrected and collapsed into unique sequences with a nearest-neighbor algorithm that merged closely related sequences to remove PCR and sequencing errors. V, D and J gene segments were assigned by aligning CDR3 sequences to IMGT reference sequences. For a sequence to be retained, a match of at least six nucleotides was required to both a V gene segment and a J gene segment. A rearrangement was called productive if the CDR3 had no stop codons and remained in frame with V and J, and every other rearrangement was called non-productive. Following IMGT convention, CDR3 was defined as the stretch from the second conserved V-encoded cysteine up to the conserved J-encoded phenylalanine. The earlier analysis of about 620 of the donors excluded sequences that lacked an unambiguous match to a single V gene segment. An earlier analysis of 550 to 650 of the donors classified V segments as functional when productive rearrangements were above 56.7% and as segregating when the standard deviation between donors was above 5%. To diagnose cytomegalovirus status from the catalog of TCR beta chain sequences, a statistical classification framework was built. In a later analysis, V and J genes were assigned by comparing TCR nucleotide sequences against IMGT/GENE-DB human TR gene sequences. Using the TCRdist pipeline, a later analysis assigned CDR3 sequences along with most-parsimonious VDJ recombination scenarios. In a later analysis, each TCR beta chain was defined by its CDR3 amino acid sequence together with its V-gene family, and reads without a unique V-gene family were excluded. To address suspected cross-contamination and a sequencing artifact, a later analysis removed around 590 highly shared, low-generation-probability nucleotide sequences. A later analysis calculated a clonal expansion index for each public chain from normalized within-repertoire ranks of inferred template counts. Generation probabilities in a later analysis came from a VDJ recombination model fitted to out-of-frame rearrangements, and those results were checked against IGoR. In a later analysis, TCR-TCR, TCR-HLA and TCR-CMV co-occurrence was scored with hypergeometric tests, and a repertoire-size bias correction was applied to TCR pairs. False discovery rates were estimated in a later analysis by permuting HLA or CMV assignments 20 times. In a later analysis, co-occurring TCRs were grouped using DBSCAN, and TCRdist sequence similarity was added for clustering within HLA-allele-positive subsets. Repertoires with fewer than 30,000 or more than 120,000 public chains, plus five repertoires with anomalous nucleotide sharing, were excluded from co-occurrence clustering. As stored in TCRdb, this immuneACCESS dataset retains in-frame rearrangements with V and J assigned. A fraction of the clones does not appear; measured against another copy, unresolved V genes explain less than half of the discrepancy, and the remainder lacks a known reason. V and J calls and clone size are those listed in that table; D and trimming were worked out from the DNA. The sample table holds some 150,000 clones, of which about 75% were seen once. Together, the top ten hold 1.5% to 2% of the sample.

Germline trimming: 4 bases from V, 4 bases from J; junction bases outside gene matches: 6. CDR1 SGHRS and CDR2 YFSETQ are derived from the germline V gene. The cysteine opens and the phenylalanine closes a CDR3 of 15 amino acids. Just the 45-base CDR3 DNA is kept, in frame starting at base 1. Broad study findings and their caveats: The study listed 164 TCR beta chains as associated with cytomegalovirus. In vitro tests confirmed that three of the cytomegalovirus-associated TCR beta chains recognize cytomegalovirus antigens. Most TCR sequences were observed very rarely across donors, whereas some public TCRs were present in many individuals. The presence/absence analyses assumed that sequencing depth was roughly uniform across donors, and that assumption may not be true. Linkage disequilibrium might explain the correlated functional status among segregating V segments, but an unknown experimental factor could not be excluded. When HLA alleles, especially DR and DQ, strongly co-occurred, attributing TCR associations to individual alleles was difficult. A later genetic analysis associated a missense DCLRE1C variant with V-gene and J-gene trimming of TCR beta chains, and an independent cohort replicated the association. The classifier was reported to diagnose cytomegalovirus status with high specificity and sensitivity in both the original and validation cohorts. In this cohort, only TCR beta chains were sequenced, and detectable features were limited by the absence of alpha or paired-chain data. It was suggested by the authors that the approach could potentially be generalized to other disease states and immunological phenotypes. In a later analysis, most CMV-associated TCR beta chains were found to appear HLA-restricted, with HLA associations seemingly driven largely by CMV exposure. According to a later genetic analysis, donors in an Asian-associated ancestry cluster had fewer N-insertions in productive TCRs than the approximately 670-donor mean. At a false discovery rate of 0.05, a later analysis linked about 17,000 TCR beta sequences to specific HLA alleles. Because some donors lacked HLA typing at each locus, the association tests relied only on the typed subset. According to a later analysis, TCR association rates differed among HLA loci, with DRB1 alleles showing the most associated TCRs and HLA-C alleles showing the fewest. Seventeen rarely observed V segments, including chromosome 9 orphons, were excluded from the earlier analysis of some 590 of the donors because counts were too low. According to a later analysis, parvovirus B19, influenza, CMV and Epstein-Barr virus appeared linked to several top co-occurrence clusters. In an earlier analysis of about 600 of the donors, most TCR beta V segments appeared in productive rearrangements about 87% or about 30% of the time, broadly matching IMGT annotations. In a later analysis, HLA-associated TCR beta chains were found to be more clonally expanded and to have lower generation probabilities than equally common non-associated chains. The only immune exposure information available for the cohort was CMV serostatus. Some IMGT-functional V segments, including TRBV6-2 and TRBV6-3, could not be told apart with the 87-base-pair reads, so those segments were excluded. A further reported finding was that TCR beta sequences accurately predicted the HLA-A and HLA-B alleles for most subjects in the first cohort. A cluster of highly shared sequence variants was judged likely to represent a technical artifact of the sequencing pipeline.

What was sequenced was PBMCs. This receptor was identified in a woman aged 30 to 39 in good health and CMV-seronegative. The V and J segments used are TRBV5-1 and TRBJ1-3, with 9 central nucleotides matching TRBD1. The CDR3 has the sequence CASSTTGGLGNTIYF. The sequenced DNA is TGCGCCAGCAGCACGACAGGGGGTCTCGGAAACACCATATATTTT.